These 19 T cell receptor beta chains were sequenced from one sample in a study of blood T cell repertoires in COVID-19. This table comes from immunoSEQ multiplex PCR, and its TCRdb copy is limited to in-frame clones, with some not included. The sample has 240,000 or so clones; roughly 88% are singletons. Specimen: peripheral blood. These receptors were collected from a woman in her twenties or thirties with acute or convalescent COVID-19.

This chain joins TRBV27 and TRBJ2-7; D gene uncertain. This CDR3 is 16 amino acids long. Trimming left V 6 bases short and J 3 bases short, with 21 bases between. From germline, CDR1 is MNHEY and CDR2 SMNVEV (reference sequence). The CDR3 region has the DNA TGTGCCAGCAGCCGAGGAGCAGCTCAAACTTTCTACGAGCAGTACTTC. Translating gives CASSRGAAQTFYEQYF.

This clone showed up just a few times. The rearrangement uses TRBV2 and TRBJ2-4, with a possible D match to TRBD1 (5 bases). The CDR3 is made up of 13 amino acids. Deletions cut 6 bases from V and 5 bases from J, with 11 bases between. Per the germline V gene, CDR1 is SNHLY and CDR2 is FYNNEI. This chain's CDR3 is CASSLTDQNIQYF. The CDR3 DNA reads TGTGCCAGCAGCCTGACAGACCAAAACATTCAGTACTTC.

In DNA form, the CDR3 reads TGTGCCAGCAGTCATGAGCTGGGAGCGCACTACGAGCAGTACTTC. Its translation: CASSHELGAHYEQYF. This chain joins TRBV6-5 and TRBJ2-7; D might be TRBD2 (5 bases). From germline, CDR1 is MNHEY and CDR2 SVGAGI. The CDR3 is 15 amino acids. Trimming left V 5 bases short and J 3 bases short, with 17 bases between.

V and J are TRBV15 and TRBJ1-2; D gene ambiguous. V lost 3 bases to trimming and J lost 1 base, with 12 bases between them. Germline CDR1 is LNHNV and CDR2 is YYDKDF (reference sequence). CDR3 length: 15 residues. CDR3 DNA sequence: TGTGCCACCAGCAGGGAGAGGACTGATAACTATGGCTACACCTTC. Its protein is CATSRERTDNYGYTF. Full variable domain (missing parts from reference TRBV15 and TRBJ1-2): DAMVIQNPRYQVTQFGKPVTLSCSQTLNHNVMYWYQQKSSQAPKLLFHYYDKDFNNEADTPDNFQSRRPNTSFCFLDIRSPGLGDTAMYLCATSRERTDNYGYTFGSGTRLTVV.

J is TRBJ2-2 and V is TRBV5-1, with TRBD2 matching over 10 bases. CDR3 length equals 16 residues. J gave up 6 bases and V 0 bases, and 5 bases lay outside the gene matches. CDR1 and CDR2 from the germline V gene are SGHRS and YFSETQ. CDR3 DNA sequence: TGCGCCAGCAGCTTGGTTCCTAGCGGGAGTTCCGGGGAGCTGTTTTTT. As protein: CASSLVPSGSSGELFF.

The chain uses TRBV9 and TRBJ1-6; tentatively, D is TRBD1 (5 bases). Germline V gene lookup returns CDR1 SGDLS and CDR2 YYNGEE. The CDR3 is 15 residues long. V was trimmed by 1 base and J by 5 bases, leaving 10 bases between them. In DNA, the CDR3 is TGTGCCAGCAGCGTAATGACAGATAATAATTCACCCCTCCACTTT. Amino acid sequence: CASSVMTDNNSPLHF.

The V call is TRBV19, the J call TRBJ2-5, with 8 bases that match TRBD1. CDR1 and CDR2 from the germline V gene are LNHDA and SQIVND (reference sequence). The CDR3 is 13 amino acids. The trim removed 10 bases at V and 2 bases at J, leaving 6 bases unmatched. The CDR3 DNA reads as TGTGCCACCCGTAGGACAGGGCAAGAGACCCAGTACTTC. It codes for CATRRTGQETQYF.

J is TRBJ2-2 and V is TRBV27; TRBD2 aligns across 7 bases. Germline assignment: CDR1 MNHEY and CDR2 SMNVEV (reference sequence). The CDR3 has 16 amino acids. The junction had 5 bases not matched to a gene; V was cut back by 3 bases and J by 1 base. The CDR3 bases are TGTGCCAGCAGTTTGATAAGCGGGGTGAACACCGGGGAGCTGTTTTTT. Translating it yields CASSLISGVNTGELFF.

The chain joins TRBV7-2 to TRBJ2-2; D is ambiguous. V lost 0 bases to trimming and J lost 1 base, with 3 bases between them. There are 14 residues in the CDR3. The germline V gene encodes CDR1 SGHTA and CDR2 FQGNSA. CDR3 sequence: CASSLAGNTGELFF. The CDR3 region has the DNA TGTGCCAGCAGCTTAGCCGGGAACACCGGGGAGCTGTTTTTT. The full variable domain, rest sourced from reference TRBV7-2 and TRBJ2-2, is GAGVSQSPSNKVTEKGKDVELRCDPISGHTALYWYRQSLGQGLEFLIYFQGNSAPDKSGLPSDRFSAERTGGSVSTLTIQRTQQEDSAVYLCASSLAGNTGELFFGEGSRLTVL.

The chain employs TRBV15 and TRBJ2-3, with D maybe TRBD1 (5 bases). CDR1 is LNHNV and CDR2 is YYDKDF in the germline V gene (reference sequence). V gave up 1 base and J gave up 4 bases, with 18 bases separating them. The CDR3 extends over 17 amino acids. The CDR3 protein is CATSRGKNRGTSDTQYF. In nucleotides, the CDR3 is TGTGCCACCAGCAGAGGAAAGAATAGGGGAACCTCAGATACGCAGTATTTT.

The V call is TRBV6-1, the J call TRBJ1-1; 7 bases agree with TRBD1. This CDR3 comprises 14 residues. Per the germline V gene, CDR1 is MNHNS and CDR2 is SASEGT. The ends lost 1 base at V and 3 bases at J; junction bases unmatched: 2. The CDR3 coding sequence is TGTGCCAGCAGTGAAGAACAGGGGTACACTGAAGCTTTCTTT. This sequence encodes CASSEEQGYTEAFF.

The V gene is TRBV19, the J gene TRBJ2-1, with 9 bases matching TRBD1. Per the germline V gene, CDR1 is LNHDA and CDR2 is SQIVND (reference sequence). The V segment lost 8 bases and the J segment 4 bases; nucleotides outside the gene matches: 6. This CDR3 contains 14 residues. The CDR3 loop reads CASEQGAGYNEQFF. For the CDR3, the DNA is TGTGCCAGTGAACAGGGGGCGGGGTACAATGAGCAGTTCTTC.

This chain joins TRBV24-1 and TRBJ2-1, with 14 bases matching TRBD2. V dropped 4 bases and J dropped 6; count of bases not matched to a gene: 7. The CDR3 covers 17 residues. Germline CDR1 KGHDR, CDR2 SFDVKD. The CDR3 DNA sequence: TGTGCCACCAGTGACAGACCGGGACTAGCGGGAGCCAATGAGCAGTTCTTC. Its protein product is CATSDRPGLAGANEQFF.

The V call is TRBV30, the J call TRBJ2-1, with 14 nucleotides matching TRBD2. Germline assignment: CDR1 GTSNPN and CDR2 SVGIG (reference sequence). With V trimmed by 2 bases and J by 10 bases, 13 bases remained unmatched. The CDR3 has 17 residues. CDR3 nucleotides: TGTGCCTGGAGTCGACTCGGGACTAGCGGGAGCTGGAACGAGCAGTTCTTC. Encoded protein: CAWSRLGTSGSWNEQFF.

This chain connects TRBV11-2 to TRBJ2-7; TRBD2 matches at 11 bases. The J segment lost 2 bases and the V segment lost 6 bases, leaving 12 bases of the junction unmatched. The CDR3 spans 17 residues. The V gene's germline CDR1 is SGHAT and CDR2 FQNNGV. CDR3 sequence reads: CASRDPGLAGLAYEQYF. The DNA for the CDR3 is TGTGCCAGCAGGGATCCTGGACTAGCGGGTTTAGCCTACGAGCAGTACTTC.

The chain combines TRBV11-2 with TRBJ2-1; D possibly corresponds to TRBD2 (6 bases). Germline values: CDR1 SGHAT, CDR2 FQNNGV. V shed 1 base and J shed 0 bases, with 16 bases lying between them. This CDR3 comprises 18 residues. The CDR3 loop reads CASSLGVSGLSSYNEQFF. For the CDR3, the DNA is TGTGCCAGCAGCTTAGGTGTTAGCGGACTGAGCTCCTACAATGAGCAGTTCTTC.

This rearrangement joins TRBV7-7 to TRBJ2-7, with 9 bases matching TRBD1. The CDR3 has 15 amino acids. Germline CDR1 SSHAT, CDR2 FNYEAQ (reference sequence). Trimming took 5 bases from V and 3 from J; bases not matched to a gene: 8. The CDR3 is CASSAGTGHLYEQYF. The CDR3 DNA is TGTGCCAGCAGCGCCGGGACAGGGCACCTCTACGAGCAGTACTTC.

The rearrangement links TRBV6-2 or TRBV6-3 to TRBJ1-5; D may be TRBD1 (5 bases). This CDR3 is 12 amino acids long. The V and J ends lost 6 bases and 11 bases respectively, with 14 bases between them. CDR1 is MNHEY, CDR2 SVGEGT, per germline. For the CDR3, the DNA is TGTGCCAGCAGCAGAGGGGAGGGAACCCAGCATTTT. It translates to CASSRGEGTQHF.

The CDR3 region is CATSRDVGGLGTEAFF. The CDR3 DNA reads as TGTGCCACCAGCAGAGATGTCGGGGGTCTGGGCACTGAAGCTTTCTTT. J is TRBJ1-1 and V is TRBV15; TRBD1 might be the D (5 bases). The CDR3 is 16 residues long. With 0 bases removed from V and 4 bases from J, the gap between germline ends came to 15 bases. Germline V gene data show CDR1 as LNHNV and CDR2 as YYDKDF (reference sequence). Based on the CDR3 plus reference TRBV15 and TRBJ1-1, the full variable domain is DAMVIQNPRYQVTQFGKPVTLSCSQTLNHNVMYWYQQKSSQAPKLLFHYYDKDFNNEADTPDNFQSRRPNTSFCFLDIRSPGLGDTAMYLCATSRDVGGLGTEAFFGQGTRLTVV.